The 29 T cell receptor beta chains listed next were all sequenced from one sample in a study of T cells in localized non-small cell lung cancer. The data were produced by immunoSEQ multiplex PCR, yet TCRdb's version contains in-frame clones alone and is incomplete. Of roughly 26,000 clones detected, 75% to 95% appear once; the ten largest clones hold 4% to 5%. The material sequenced was peripheral blood, taken before any cancer treatment. These receptors all come from an older female donor with stage II squamous cell lung carcinoma.

J is TRBJ1-2 and V is TRBV4-1; tentatively, D is TRBD1 (6 bases). This CDR3 has 17 residues. Germline CDR1 is MGHRA and CDR2 is YSYEKL. Deletions cut 1 base from V and 0 bases from J, with 15 bases between. DNA of the CDR3: TGCGCCAGCAGCCAAGGGGTCGACAGGCGTCCTAACTATGGCTACACCTTC. This translates into CASSQGVDRRPNYGYTF.

The chain is built from TRBV4-2 and TRBJ2-4; possible D gene TRBD1, 6 bases. This CDR3 is built from 14 residues. Trimming removed 3 bases from V and 7 bases from J, with 13 bases in between. CDR1 and CDR2 from the germline V gene are LGHNA and YNFKEQ. CDR3 in amino acids: CASSQGGGRNIQYF. The CDR3 DNA is TGTGCCAGCAGCCAGGGTGGGGGCAGGAACATTCAGTACTTC.

This chain uses TRBV29-1 with TRBJ1-1; 10 bases align to TRBD1. This CDR3 is 16 amino acids long. V gave up 4 bases and J gave up 5 bases; unmatched junction bases: 13. In germline, CDR1 is SQVTM, CDR2 ANQGSEA. As DNA, the CDR3 is TGCAGCGTTGTTCTTGGGACAGGGGTCTGGGGTACTGAAGCTTTCTTT. Translated: CSVVLGTGVWGTEAFF.

The chain couples TRBV9 to TRBJ2-3; D unclear. The V end lost 0 bases, the J end lost 2 bases, and 1 base lay between the germline ends. The CDR3 spans 12 residues. Germline CDR1 reads SGDLS; CDR2 reads YYNGEE. The DNA of the CDR3 is TGTGCCAGCAGCGTAGCCACAGATACGCAGTATTTT. Protein product: CASSVATDTQYF.

The rearrangement uses TRBV4-2 and TRBJ2-6; TRBD1 matches 8 bases. This CDR3 comprises 18 residues. V shed 3 bases, J shed 2 bases, and the junction held 9 bases outside the gene matches. Germline loops: CDR1 LGHNA, CDR2 YNFKEQ. Here the CDR3 DNA reads TGTGCCAGCAGCCACCCAGGGACAGGTGACGCTGGGGCCAACGTCCTGACTTTC. Translating it yields CASSHPGTGDAGANVLTF.

This clone was detected a few times. The chain uses TRBV13 and TRBJ2-5; weak D call: TRBD2 (6 bases). The CDR3 runs 15 residues. The germline V gene encodes CDR1 PRHDT and CDR2 FYEKMQ (reference sequence). Trimming removed 5 bases from V and 2 bases from J, with 15 bases in between. CDR3 DNA: TGTGCCAGCAGCGGGCCGGGGGAAGGACAAGAGACCCAGTACTTC. Translation gives CASSGPGEGQETQYF.

This clone was counted only a few times. The identical CDR3 is also encoded by other nucleotide sequences in the sample. The chain recombines TRBV27 with TRBJ1-2; D is undetermined. V lost 0 bases to trimming and J lost 4 bases, with 3 bases between them. The CDR3 contains 12 residues. Germline-derived CDR1 and CDR2 are MNHEY and SMNVEV (reference sequence). The CDR3 DNA is TGTGCCAGCAGTTTATCGGGCTATGGCTACACCTTC. It encodes CASSLSGYGYTF.

The chain combines TRBV19 with TRBJ1-5, with 7 bases identical to TRBD1. After removal of 1 base from V and 7 bases from J, the junction contained 13 bases not matched to a gene. Per the germline V gene, CDR1 is LNHDA and CDR2 is SQIVND (reference sequence). There are 17 residues in the CDR3. CDR3 bases: TGTGCCAGTAGTATAGGGGGACAGTGGGGGCAAGGGCAGCCCCAGCATTTT. It encodes CASSIGGQWGQGQPQHF. Drawing the rest from reference TRBV19 and TRBJ1-5, the complete variable domain is DGGITQSPKYLFRKEGQNVTLSCEQNLNHDAMYWYRQDPGQGLRLIYYSQIVNDFQKGDIAEGYSVSREKKESFPLTVTSAQKNPTAFYLCASSIGGQWGQGQPQHFGDGTRLSIL.

The sample holds one count of this clone. This chain connects TRBV11-2 to TRBJ1-2; 9 bases agree with TRBD1. Germline assignment: CDR1 SGHAT and CDR2 FQNNGV. The junction had 7 bases not matched to a gene; V was cut back by 0 bases and J by 2 bases. The CDR3 extends over 17 amino acids. Written as DNA, the CDR3 is TGTGCCAGCAGCTTAGACCCCGGGACAGGGAAGAACTATGGCTACACCTTC. Translation gives CASSLDPGTGKNYGYTF.

V and J are TRBV27 and TRBJ1-1, with D unresolved. The V and J ends lost 6 bases and 4 bases respectively, with 18 bases between them. The CDR3 is 15 residues long. CDR1 is MNHEY and CDR2 is SMNVEV in the germline V gene (reference sequence). CDR3 residues: CASRGGGDWGTEAFF. CDR3 DNA: TGTGCCAGCAGGGGCGGTGGGGATTGGGGCACTGAAGCTTTCTTT.

The chain uses TRBV4-1 and TRBJ1-6; the D gene is possibly TRBD1 (6 bases). The CDR3 is 14 amino acids. The V gene lost 4 bases and the J gene lost 10 bases, with 14 bases spanning the gap. Germline loops: CDR1 MGHRA, CDR2 YSYEKL. CDR3 amino acids: CASSPTGAGSPLHF. CDR3 bases: TGCGCCAGCAGCCCGACGGGGGCTGGGTCACCCCTCCACTTT.

The rearrangement joins TRBV11-2 to TRBJ1-1; the D is unclear. Looked up from germline, CDR1 is SGHAT and CDR2 is FQNNGV. This CDR3 spans 13 amino acids. V dropped 2 bases and J dropped 5 bases, with 9 bases sitting between them. The CDR3 DNA reads TGTGCCAGCAGCTTAACGCGCGGTACTGAAGCTTTCTTT. Amino acids: CASSLTRGTEAFF.

The V and J genes are TRBV6-8 and TRBJ2-7; D not resolved. Germline lookup yields CDR1 MNHGY and CDR2 SAAAGT. This CDR3 is built from 13 residues. With 6 bases removed from V and 5 bases from J, the gap between germline ends came to 14 bases. CDR3 region: CASRPPPNDEQYF. The CDR3 DNA is TGTGCCAGCAGACCACCCCCCAATGACGAGCAGTACTTC.

The genes are TRBV2 and TRBJ2-3, with 7 bases that match TRBD2. V shed 7 bases, J shed 5 bases, and the junction held 12 bases outside the gene matches. Germline V gene data show CDR1 as SNHLY and CDR2 as FYNNEI. This CDR3 contains 15 residues. The CDR3 coding sequence is TGTGCCAGCATTGTCGGGGATCGGGGGGTAGATACGCAGTATTTT. This codes for CASIVGDRGVDTQYF.

This sequence joins TRBV9 and TRBJ2-2; a weak D match, TRBD2 (5 bases). Trimming pared 3 bases from V and 2 bases from J, leaving 11 bases between. Germline V gene data show CDR1 as SGDLS and CDR2 as YYNGEE. The CDR3 loop spans 15 amino acids. This CDR3 reads CASSAREPNTGELFF. The DNA of the CDR3 is TGTGCCAGCAGCGCACGGGAACCCAACACCGGGGAGCTGTTTTTT.

The chain is built from TRBV27 and TRBJ2-2, with D possibly matching TRBD2 (6 bases). Germline V gives CDR1 MNHEY, CDR2 SMNVEV (reference sequence). V was clipped by 5 bases and J by 1 base, with 17 bases between them. The CDR3 is 17 amino acids. For the CDR3, the DNA is TGTGCCAGCAGTGGAGGGGTACTCGCAGGGAACACCGGGGAGCTGTTTTTT. It yields the protein CASSGGVLAGNTGELFF.

This chain joins TRBV10-3 and TRBJ2-1; 9 bases are shared with TRBD2. The V segment lost 8 bases and the J segment 5 bases; nucleotides outside the gene matches: 7. The V gene's germline CDR1 is ENHRY and CDR2 SYGVKD. The CDR3 is 14 residues long. The CDR3 coding sequence is TGTGCCATCGGAAGGACTAGCGCCAACAATGAGCAGTTCTTC. Translation gives CAIGRTSANNEQFF.

The chain employs TRBV30 and TRBJ1-1, with D tentatively TRBD1 (5 bases). This CDR3 spans 20 amino acids. CDR1 and CDR2 from the germline V gene are GTSNPN and SVGIG (reference sequence). V was cut by 4 bases and J by 0 bases, with 30 bases left in between. The CDR3 protein is CAWKYTIPTWGGGLNTEAFF. Here the CDR3 DNA reads TGTGCCTGGAAATACACTATACCGACTTGGGGCGGGGGGTTGAACACTGAAGCTTTCTTT.

V is TRBV2 and J is TRBJ2-7; 10 bases match TRBD1. After removal of 6 bases from V and 2 bases from J, the junction contained 4 bases not matched to a gene. There are 14 residues in the CDR3. Germline V gene data show CDR1 as SNHLY and CDR2 as FYNNEI. CDR3 region: CASRGQGVPYEQYF. The CDR3 coding sequence is TGTGCCAGCAGAGGACAGGGGGTCCCCTACGAGCAGTACTTC.

J is TRBJ1-2 and V is TRBV28, with 11 positions matching TRBD1. The J segment lost 7 bases and the V segment lost 5 bases, leaving 9 bases of the junction unmatched. The length of the CDR3 is 15 residues. From germline, CDR1 is MDHEN and CDR2 SYDVKM. The CDR3: CASSPYRTGGLGYTF. The CDR3 coding sequence is TGTGCCAGCAGTCCCTATCGGACAGGGGGCCTTGGCTACACCTTC.

The CDR3 protein is CASSVAVSYNSPLHF. Written as DNA, the CDR3 is TGTGCCAGCAGCGTAGCTGTTTCCTATAATTCACCCCTCCACTTT. The chain joins TRBV9 to TRBJ1-6; D is unclear. V shed 0 bases and J shed 1 base, with 5 bases lying between them. CDR3 length: 15 residues. In germline, CDR1 is SGDLS, CDR2 YYNGEE.

The chain combines TRBV6-1 with TRBJ1-2; 7 nucleotides line up with TRBD1. Germline values: CDR1 MNHNS, CDR2 SASEGT. Germline trimming cut 2 bases from V and 7 bases from J; bases unmatched to any gene: 7. This CDR3 has 14 residues. This CDR3 reads CASSEMRGRGGYTF. DNA for the CDR3: TGTGCCAGCAGTGAAATGAGGGGGCGCGGTGGCTACACCTTC.

This chain connects TRBV11-2 to TRBJ2-3; D is ambiguous. The CDR3 spans 14 residues. CDR1 SGHAT and CDR2 FQNNGV come from the germline V gene. Trimming removed 3 bases at V and 1 base at J, with 8 bases between. CDR3 amino acids: CASSFSLGTDTQYF. Written as DNA, the CDR3 is TGTGCCAGCAGCTTTTCCCTAGGCACAGATACGCAGTATTTT. Filled out from reference TRBV11-2 and TRBJ2-3, the complete variable domain reads EAGVAQSPRYKIIEKRQSVAFWCNPISGHATLYWYQQILGQGPKLLIQFQNNGVVDDSQLPKDRFSAERLKGVDSTLKIQPAKLEDSAVYLCASSFSLGTDTQYFGPGTRLTVL.

This clone was observed a single time. The V and J genes are TRBV19 and TRBJ1-2; D ambiguous. Trimming pared 3 bases from V and 9 bases from J, leaving 14 bases between. The germline V gene has CDR1 LNHDA and CDR2 SQIVND (reference sequence). The CDR3 has 13 residues. The CDR3 loop is CASSITGMRSYTF. The CDR3 DNA reads TGTGCCAGTAGTATCACCGGGATGCGAAGCTACACCTTC.

The genes are TRBV2 and TRBJ1-1, with TRBD1 identical over 7 bases. The V gene end was trimmed by 7 bases and the J gene end by 5 bases; junction bases not matched to a gene: 10. The CDR3 has 14 residues. CDR1 is SNHLY, CDR2 FYNNEI, per germline. Written as DNA, the CDR3 is TGTGCCAGCACCGACCGGGGCAGGGGGACTGAAGCTTTCTTT. It encodes CASTDRGRGTEAFF.

V is TRBV19 and J is TRBJ1-2, with 7 bases aligning to TRBD1. The CDR3 has 13 residues. J gave up 4 bases and V 5 bases, and 4 bases lay outside the gene matches. In germline, CDR1 is LNHDA, CDR2 SQIVND (reference sequence). In nucleotides, the CDR3 is TGTGCCAGTAGTCCTGCAGGGGGCTATGGCTACACCTTC. Its translation is CASSPAGGYGYTF.

This clone was counted once. The rearrangement joins TRBV7-9 to TRBJ1-5; TRBD1 is a possible D gene (6 bases). The CDR3 is 15 amino acids. CDR1 SEHNR and CDR2 FQNEAQ come from the germline V gene (reference sequence). The V end was cut by 3 bases, the J end by 2 bases, with 11 bases between. The CDR3 DNA reads as TGTGCCAGCAGCTTGGGGGGGGCAGGCAATCAGCCCCAGCATTTT. This codes for CASSLGGAGNQPQHF.

This clone was seen a single time. J is TRBJ1-6 and V is TRBV30; 8 bases map to TRBD1. The CDR3 sequence is 14 residues long. V was clipped by 3 bases and J by 2 bases; unmatched bases: 0. Germline CDR1 GTSNPN, CDR2 SVGIG (reference sequence). The chain's CDR3 is CAWRGQAYNSPLHF. The CDR3 bases are TGTGCCTGGAGGGGACAGGCCTATAATTCACCCCTCCACTTT.

The V call is TRBV27, the J call TRBJ2-2; 12 nucleotides align to TRBD1. This CDR3 is 17 amino acids long. Germline V gene lookup returns CDR1 MNHEY and CDR2 SMNVEV (reference sequence). V shed 6 bases, J shed 4 bases, and the junction held 9 bases outside the gene matches. CDR3 nucleotide sequence: TGTGCCAGCAGCCCAGACCGGGACAGGGGGCGCACCGGGGAGCTGTTTTTT. Amino acids: CASSPDRDRGRTGELFF.